This T cell receptor (beta chain) is from a study of control samples from healthy donors and cancer patients (dated by TCRdb to the early 2020s). Libraries came from the immunoSEQ multiplex PCR assay. Here the immuneACCESS table is served through TCRdb, limited to in-frame sequences with V and J called. Missing clones are a known gap in these copies; in checked studies unresolved V genes cover under half, and the rest lacks a known reason. The sample yields some 140,000 clones; roughly nine tenths were counted once. The top ten clones comprise roughly 8.4% of the sample. The CDR3, from cysteine to phenylalanine, totals 16 residues. The entry retains the CDR3 DNA only, 48 bases that are in frame from base 1. V is cut by 4 bases and J by 6 bases, and the space between the germline ends is 23 bases. CDR1 and CDR2 are drawn from the germline V gene (reference sequence): SGHNT, YYREEE. About this clone: What antigen it recognizes has not been identified. Per-nucleotide qualities are absent, and no much larger clonotype sits a single base away.

The chain is made from TRBV5-4 and TRBJ2-7; 6 matching bases give a weak D call of TRBD2. This TCR was sampled from a woman aged 25-40 years in good health. The source material was blood. The CDR3: CASSPGTSAHGGEQYF. The nucleotide sequence is given as TGTGCCAGCAGCCCCGGTACTAGTGCGCACGGGGGCGAGCAGTACTTC. This CDR3, with the reference TRBV5-4 and TRBJ2-7 proteins standing in past its ends, gives the full variable domain ETGVTQSPTHLIKTRGQQVTLRCSSQSGHNTVSWYQQALGQGPQFIFQYYREEENGRGNFPPRFSGLQFPNYSSELNVNALELDDSALYLCASSPGTSAHGGEQYFGPGTRLTVT.